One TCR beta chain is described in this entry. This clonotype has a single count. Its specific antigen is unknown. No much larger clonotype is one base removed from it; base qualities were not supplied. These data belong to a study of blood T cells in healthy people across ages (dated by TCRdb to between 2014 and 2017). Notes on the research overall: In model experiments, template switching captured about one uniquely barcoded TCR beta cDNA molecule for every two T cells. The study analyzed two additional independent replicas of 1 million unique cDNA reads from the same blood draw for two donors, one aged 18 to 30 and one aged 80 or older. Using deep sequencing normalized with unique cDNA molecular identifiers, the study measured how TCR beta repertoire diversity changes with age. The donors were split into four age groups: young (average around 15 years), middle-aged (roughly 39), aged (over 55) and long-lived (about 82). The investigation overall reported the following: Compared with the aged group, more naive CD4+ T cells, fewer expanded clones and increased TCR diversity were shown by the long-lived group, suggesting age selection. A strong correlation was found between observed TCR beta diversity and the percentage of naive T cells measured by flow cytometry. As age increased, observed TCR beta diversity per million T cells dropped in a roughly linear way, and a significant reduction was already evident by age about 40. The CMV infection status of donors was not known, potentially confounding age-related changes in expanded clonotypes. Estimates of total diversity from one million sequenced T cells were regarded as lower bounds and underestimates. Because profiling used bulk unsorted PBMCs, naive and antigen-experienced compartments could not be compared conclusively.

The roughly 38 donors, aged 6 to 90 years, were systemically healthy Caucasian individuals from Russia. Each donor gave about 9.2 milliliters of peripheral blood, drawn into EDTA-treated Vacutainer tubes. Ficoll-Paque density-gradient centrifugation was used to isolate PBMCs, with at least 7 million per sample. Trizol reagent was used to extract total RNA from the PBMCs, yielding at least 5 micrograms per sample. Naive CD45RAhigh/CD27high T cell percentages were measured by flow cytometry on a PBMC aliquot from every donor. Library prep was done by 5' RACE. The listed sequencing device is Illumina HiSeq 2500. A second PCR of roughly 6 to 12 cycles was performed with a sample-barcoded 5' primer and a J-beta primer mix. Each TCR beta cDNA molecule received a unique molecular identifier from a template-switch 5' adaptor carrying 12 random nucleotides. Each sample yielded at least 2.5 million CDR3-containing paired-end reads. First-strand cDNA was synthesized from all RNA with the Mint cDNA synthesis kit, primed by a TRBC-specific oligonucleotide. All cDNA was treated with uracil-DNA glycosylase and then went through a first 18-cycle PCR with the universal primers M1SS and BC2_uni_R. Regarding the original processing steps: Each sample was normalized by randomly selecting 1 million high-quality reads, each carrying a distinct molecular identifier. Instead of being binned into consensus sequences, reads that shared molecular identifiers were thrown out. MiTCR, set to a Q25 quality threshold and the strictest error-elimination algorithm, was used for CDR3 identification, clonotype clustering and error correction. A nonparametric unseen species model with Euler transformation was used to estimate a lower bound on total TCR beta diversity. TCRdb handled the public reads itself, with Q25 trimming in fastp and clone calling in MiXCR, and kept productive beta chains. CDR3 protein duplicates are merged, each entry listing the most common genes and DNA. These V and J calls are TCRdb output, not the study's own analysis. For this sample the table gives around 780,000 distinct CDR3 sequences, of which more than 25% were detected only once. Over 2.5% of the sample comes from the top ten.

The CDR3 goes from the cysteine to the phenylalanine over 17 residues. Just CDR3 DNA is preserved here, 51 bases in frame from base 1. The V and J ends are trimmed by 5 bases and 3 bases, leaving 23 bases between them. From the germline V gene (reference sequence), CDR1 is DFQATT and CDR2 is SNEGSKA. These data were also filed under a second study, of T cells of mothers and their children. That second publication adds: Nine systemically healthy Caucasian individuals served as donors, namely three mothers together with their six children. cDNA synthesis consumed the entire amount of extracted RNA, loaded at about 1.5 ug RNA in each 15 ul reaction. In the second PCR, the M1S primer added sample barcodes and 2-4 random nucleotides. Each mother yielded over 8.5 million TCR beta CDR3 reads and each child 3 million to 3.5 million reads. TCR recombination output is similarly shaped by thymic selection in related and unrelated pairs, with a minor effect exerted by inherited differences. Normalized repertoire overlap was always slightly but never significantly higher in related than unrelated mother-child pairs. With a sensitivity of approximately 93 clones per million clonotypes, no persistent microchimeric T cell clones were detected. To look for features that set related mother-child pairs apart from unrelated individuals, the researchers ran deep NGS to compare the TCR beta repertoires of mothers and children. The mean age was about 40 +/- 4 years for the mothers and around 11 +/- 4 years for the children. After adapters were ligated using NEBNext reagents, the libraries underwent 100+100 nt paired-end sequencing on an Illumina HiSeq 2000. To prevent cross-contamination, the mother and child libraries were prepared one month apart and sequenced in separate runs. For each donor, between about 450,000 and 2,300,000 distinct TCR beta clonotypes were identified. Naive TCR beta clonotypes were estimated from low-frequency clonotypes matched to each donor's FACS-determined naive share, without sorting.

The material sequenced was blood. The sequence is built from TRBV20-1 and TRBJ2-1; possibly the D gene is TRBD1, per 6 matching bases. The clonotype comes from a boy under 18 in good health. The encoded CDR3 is CSAPHGLGGDYYNEQFF. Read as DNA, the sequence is TGCAGTGCTCCCCACGGCCTAGGGGGAGACTACTACAATGAGCAGTTCTTC.